This T cell receptor (beta chain) derives from a study of OX40 agonist ivuxolimab in advanced cancers. At the level of the study: Enrollees could have had prior anti-PD-1, anti-PD-L1 or anti-CTLA-4 therapy, which around 43% had received. Notes on the study in general: Compared with others, partial responders at 0.1-3.0 mg/kg displayed clonal expansion among the lowest. CD8+ T cells showed, on average, more clonal expansion than CD4+ cells.

This clone was seen a handful of times. Its antigen remains unidentified. CDR3 size: 18 residues. The J segment lost 0 bases and the V segment lost 0 bases, leaving 10 bases of the junction unmatched. Germline V gene lookup returns CDR1 SGHRS and CDR2 YFSETQ. Using immunoSEQ multiplex PCR, the repertoire was profiled, and TCRdb retains in-frame clones only, with some absent. The data hold approximately 90,000 clones, with approximately 88% observed a single time. Blood sampling was done at baseline, cycle 4 day 1, and cycle 7 day 1. Sequenced material: CD4+ or CD8+ T cells sorted from blood, taken in a trial of the OX40 agonist ivuxolimab. The sequence was obtained from an adult with an advanced solid tumor such as melanoma, head and neck, liver or kidney cancer. The chain links TRBV5-1 to TRBJ2-7; 9 nucleotides agree with TRBD1. In DNA form, the CDR3 reads TGCGCCAGCAGCTTGGCGGGGACAGGGTGGATAGGCTCCTACGAGCAGTACTTC. It translates to CASSLAGTGWIGSYEQYF. Full variable domain (outside the CDR3, taken from reference TRBV5-1 and TRBJ2-7): KAGVTQTPRYLIKTRGQQVTLSCSPISGHRSVSWYQQTPGQGLQFLFEYFSETQRNKGNFPGRFSGRQFSNSRSEMNVSTLELGDSALYLCASSLAGTGWIGSYEQYFGPGTRLTVT.